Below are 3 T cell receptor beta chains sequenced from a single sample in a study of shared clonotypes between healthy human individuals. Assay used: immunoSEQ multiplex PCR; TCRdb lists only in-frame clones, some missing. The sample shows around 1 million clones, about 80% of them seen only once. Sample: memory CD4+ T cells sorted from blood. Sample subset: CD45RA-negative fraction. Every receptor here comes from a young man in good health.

CDR3 residues: CSVTVTSGGPNIQYF. CDR3 in DNA: TGCAGCGTGACCGTGACTAGCGGGGGGCCCAACATTCAGTACTTC. V and J are TRBV29-1 and TRBJ2-4; 13 nucleotides line up with TRBD2. The J segment lost 7 bases and the V segment lost 6 bases, leaving 9 bases of the junction unmatched. Germline V lookup: CDR1 SQVTM, CDR2 ANQGSEA. This CDR3 spans 15 amino acids.

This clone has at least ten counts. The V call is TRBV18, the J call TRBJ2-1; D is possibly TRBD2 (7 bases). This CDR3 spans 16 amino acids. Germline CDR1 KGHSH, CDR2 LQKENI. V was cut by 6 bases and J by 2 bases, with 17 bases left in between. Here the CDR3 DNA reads TGTGCCAGCTCTCCGTTGGGGGGGGCGACCTACAATGAGCAGTTCTTC. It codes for CASSPLGGATYNEQFF.

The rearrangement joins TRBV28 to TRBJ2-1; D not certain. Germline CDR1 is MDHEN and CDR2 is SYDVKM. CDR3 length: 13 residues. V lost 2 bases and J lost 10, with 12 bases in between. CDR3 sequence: CASSLEAPPEQFF. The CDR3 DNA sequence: TGTGCCAGCAGTTTAGAAGCTCCACCCGAGCAGTTCTTC.